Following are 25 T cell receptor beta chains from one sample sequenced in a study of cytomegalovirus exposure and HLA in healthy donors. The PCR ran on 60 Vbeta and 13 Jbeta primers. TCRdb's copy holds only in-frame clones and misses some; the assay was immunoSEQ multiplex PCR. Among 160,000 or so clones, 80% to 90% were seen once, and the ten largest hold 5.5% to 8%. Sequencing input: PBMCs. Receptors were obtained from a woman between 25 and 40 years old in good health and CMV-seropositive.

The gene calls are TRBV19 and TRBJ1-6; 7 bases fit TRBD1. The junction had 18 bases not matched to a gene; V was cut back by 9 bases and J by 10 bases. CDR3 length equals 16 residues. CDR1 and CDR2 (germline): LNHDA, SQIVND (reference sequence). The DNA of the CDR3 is TGTGCCAGGATAAAAAAACAGGGGAAACCTAACTCACCCCTCCACTTT. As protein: CARIKKQGKPNSPLHF. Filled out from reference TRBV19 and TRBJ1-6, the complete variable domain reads DGGITQSPKYLFRKEGQNVTLSCEQNLNHDAMYWYRQDPGQGLRLIYYSQIVNDFQKGDIAEGYSVSREKKESFPLTVTSAQKNPTAFYLCARIKKQGKPNSPLHFGNGTRLTVT.

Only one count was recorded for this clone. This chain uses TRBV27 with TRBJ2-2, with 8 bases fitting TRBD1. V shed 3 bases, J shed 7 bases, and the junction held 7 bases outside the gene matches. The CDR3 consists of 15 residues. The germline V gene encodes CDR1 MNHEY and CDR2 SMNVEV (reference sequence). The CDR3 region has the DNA TGTGCCAGCAGTTTTTCAGGGGGCTGGGGCGGGGAGCTGTTTTTT. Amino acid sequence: CASSFSGGWGGELFF.

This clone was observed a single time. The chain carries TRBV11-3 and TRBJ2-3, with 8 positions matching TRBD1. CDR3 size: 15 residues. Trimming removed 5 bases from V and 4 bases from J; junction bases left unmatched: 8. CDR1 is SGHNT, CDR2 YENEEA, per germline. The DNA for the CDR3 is TGTGCCAGCAGCCCTGGACAGGGAGAGGCAGATACGCAGTATTTT. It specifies CASSPGQGEADTQYF. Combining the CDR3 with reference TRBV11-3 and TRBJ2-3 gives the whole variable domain EAGVVQSPRYKIIEKKQPVAFWCNPISGHNTLYWYLQNLGQGPELLIRYENEEAVDDSQLPKDRFSAERLKGVDSTLKIQPAELGDSAVYLCASSPGQGEADTQYFGPGTRLTVL.

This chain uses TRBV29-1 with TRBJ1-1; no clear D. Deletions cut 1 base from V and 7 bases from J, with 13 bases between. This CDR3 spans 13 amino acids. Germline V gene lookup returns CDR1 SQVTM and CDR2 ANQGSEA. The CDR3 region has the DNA TGCAGCGTTGAAGTTCCAGAGACAAATGAAGCTTTCTTT. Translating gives CSVEVPETNEAFF.

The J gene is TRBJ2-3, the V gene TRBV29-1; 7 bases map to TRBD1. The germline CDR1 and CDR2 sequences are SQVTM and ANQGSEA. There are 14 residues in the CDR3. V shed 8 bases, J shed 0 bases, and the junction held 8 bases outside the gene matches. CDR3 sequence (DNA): TGCAGCCACAGTACAGGGGCTAGCACAGATACGCAGTATTTT. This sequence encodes CSHSTGASTDTQYF.

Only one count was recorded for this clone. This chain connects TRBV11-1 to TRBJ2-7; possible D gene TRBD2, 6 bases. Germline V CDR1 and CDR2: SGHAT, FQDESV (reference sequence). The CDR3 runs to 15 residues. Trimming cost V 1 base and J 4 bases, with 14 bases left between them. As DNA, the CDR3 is TGTGCCAGCAGCTTAGGTCCGACTAGGCAGTACGAGCAGTACTTC. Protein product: CASSLGPTRQYEQYF.

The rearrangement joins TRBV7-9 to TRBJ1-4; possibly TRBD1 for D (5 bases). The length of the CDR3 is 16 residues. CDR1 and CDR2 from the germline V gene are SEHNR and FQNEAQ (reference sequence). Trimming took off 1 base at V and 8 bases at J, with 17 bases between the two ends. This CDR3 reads CASSLGSGGEREKLFF. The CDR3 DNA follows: TGTGCCAGCAGCTTAGGGTCCGGGGGAGAGCGAGAAAAACTGTTTTTT.

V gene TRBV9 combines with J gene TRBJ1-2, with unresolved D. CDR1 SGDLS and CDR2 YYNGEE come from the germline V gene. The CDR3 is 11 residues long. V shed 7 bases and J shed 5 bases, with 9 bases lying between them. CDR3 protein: CASGGWYGYTF. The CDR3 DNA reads TGTGCCAGCGGAGGCTGGTATGGCTACACCTTC.

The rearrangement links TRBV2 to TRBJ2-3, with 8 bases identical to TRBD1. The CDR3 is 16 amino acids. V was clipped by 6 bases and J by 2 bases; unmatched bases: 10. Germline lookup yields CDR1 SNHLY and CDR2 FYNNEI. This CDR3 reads CASRAPGQEYTDTQYF. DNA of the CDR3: TGTGCCAGCAGGGCGCCGGGACAGGAATACACAGATACGCAGTATTTT.

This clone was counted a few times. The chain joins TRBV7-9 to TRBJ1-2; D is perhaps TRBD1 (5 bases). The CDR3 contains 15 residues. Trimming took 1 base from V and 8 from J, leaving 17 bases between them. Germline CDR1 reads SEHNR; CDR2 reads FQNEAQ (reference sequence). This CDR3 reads CASSLGNPWRDGYTF. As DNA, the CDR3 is TGTGCCAGCAGCTTAGGTAATCCCTGGAGGGACGGCTACACCTTC.

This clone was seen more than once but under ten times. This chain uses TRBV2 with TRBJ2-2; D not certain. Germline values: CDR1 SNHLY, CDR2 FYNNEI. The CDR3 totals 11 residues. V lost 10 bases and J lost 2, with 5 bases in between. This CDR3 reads CATTNTGELFF. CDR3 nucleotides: TGTGCCACAACTAACACCGGGGAGCTGTTTTTT.

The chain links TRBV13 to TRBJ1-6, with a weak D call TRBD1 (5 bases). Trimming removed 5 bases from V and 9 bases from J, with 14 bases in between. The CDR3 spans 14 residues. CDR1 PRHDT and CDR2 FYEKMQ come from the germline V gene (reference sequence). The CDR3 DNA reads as TGTGCCAGCAGCCAGAGTTGGGGGGGTTCACCCCTCCACTTT. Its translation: CASSQSWGGSPLHF.

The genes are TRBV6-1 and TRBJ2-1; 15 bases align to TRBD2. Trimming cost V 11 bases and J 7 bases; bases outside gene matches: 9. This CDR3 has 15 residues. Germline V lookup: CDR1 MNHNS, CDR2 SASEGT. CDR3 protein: CASLTGTSGGNEQFF. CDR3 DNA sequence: TGTGCCTCCCTTACCGGGACTAGCGGGGGGAATGAGCAGTTCTTC.

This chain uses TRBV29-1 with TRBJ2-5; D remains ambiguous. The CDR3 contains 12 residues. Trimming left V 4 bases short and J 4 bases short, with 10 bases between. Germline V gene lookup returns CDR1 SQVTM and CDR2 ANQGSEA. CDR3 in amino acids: CSVVGQRETQYF. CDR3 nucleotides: TGCAGCGTTGTGGGCCAACGAGAGACCCAGTACTTC. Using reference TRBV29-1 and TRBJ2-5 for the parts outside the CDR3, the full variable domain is SAVISQKPSRDICQRGTSLTIQCQVDSQVTMMFWYRQQPGQSLTLIATANQGSEATYESGFVIDKFPISRPNLTFSTLTVSNMSPEDSSIYLCSVVGQRETQYFGPGTRLLVL.

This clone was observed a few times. Written as DNA, the CDR3 is TGTGCCAGCAGCTTAGGGCAGGGTGGGGACTATGGCTACACCTTC. Translated: CASSLGQGGDYGYTF. J is TRBJ1-2 and V is TRBV7-2, with a weak D call TRBD1 (5 bases). The CDR3 length is 15 residues. Germline CDR1 SGHTA, CDR2 FQGNSA. Trimming shortened V by 1 base and J by 3 bases, and 12 bases separated the two germline ends.

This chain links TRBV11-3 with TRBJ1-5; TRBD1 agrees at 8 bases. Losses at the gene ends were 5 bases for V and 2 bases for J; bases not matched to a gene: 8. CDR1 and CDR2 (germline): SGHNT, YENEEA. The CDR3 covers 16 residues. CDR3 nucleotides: TGTGCCAGCAGCCCCAGACAGGGGATGGGCAATCAGCCCCAGCATTTT. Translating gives CASSPRQGMGNQPQHF. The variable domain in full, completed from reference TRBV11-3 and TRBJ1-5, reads EAGVVQSPRYKIIEKKQPVAFWCNPISGHNTLYWYLQNLGQGPELLIRYENEEAVDDSQLPKDRFSAERLKGVDSTLKIQPAELGDSAVYLCASSPRQGMGNQPQHFGDGTRLSIL.

CDR3: CASTRDRVSYEQYF. The CDR3 DNA reads TGTGCCAGCACCCGGGACAGGGTTTCCTACGAGCAGTACTTC. J is TRBJ2-7 and V is TRBV5-6, with TRBD1 matching 9 bases. V lost 6 bases, J lost 1 base, and 5 bases stayed unmatched. Germline-derived CDR1 and CDR2 are SGHDT and YYEEEE. CDR3 length equals 14 residues.

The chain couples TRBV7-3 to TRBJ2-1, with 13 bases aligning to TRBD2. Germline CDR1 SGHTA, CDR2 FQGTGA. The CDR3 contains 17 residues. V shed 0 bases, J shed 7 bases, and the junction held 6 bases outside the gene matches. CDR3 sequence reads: CASSLTRTSGGGNEQFF. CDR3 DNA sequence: TGTGCCAGCAGCTTAACCAGGACTAGCGGGGGAGGGAATGAGCAGTTCTTC.

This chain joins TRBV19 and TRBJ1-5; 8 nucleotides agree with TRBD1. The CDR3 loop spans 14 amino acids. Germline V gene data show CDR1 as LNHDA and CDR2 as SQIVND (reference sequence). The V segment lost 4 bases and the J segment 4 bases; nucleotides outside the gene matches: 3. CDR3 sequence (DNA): TGTGCCAGTAGTACCCGACAGGGGAATCAGCCCCAGCATTTT. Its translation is CASSTRQGNQPQHF.

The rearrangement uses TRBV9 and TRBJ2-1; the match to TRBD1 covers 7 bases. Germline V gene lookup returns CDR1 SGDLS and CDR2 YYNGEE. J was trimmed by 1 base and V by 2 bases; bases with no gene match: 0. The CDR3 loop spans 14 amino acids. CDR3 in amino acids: CASSVTGSYNEQFF. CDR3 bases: TGTGCCAGCAGCGTGACAGGGTCCTACAATGAGCAGTTCTTC.

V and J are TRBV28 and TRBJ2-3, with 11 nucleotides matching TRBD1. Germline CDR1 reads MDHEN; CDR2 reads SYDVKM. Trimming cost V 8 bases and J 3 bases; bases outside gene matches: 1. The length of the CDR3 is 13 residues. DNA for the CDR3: TGTGCCAGCCGGGACAGGGGGACAGATACGCAGTATTTT. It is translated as CASRDRGTDTQYF.

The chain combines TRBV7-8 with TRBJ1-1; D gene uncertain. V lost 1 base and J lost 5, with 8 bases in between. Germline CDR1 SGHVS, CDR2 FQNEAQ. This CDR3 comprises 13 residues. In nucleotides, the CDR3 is TGTGCCAGCAGCTTAGTGGGCCTGACTGAAGCTTTCTTT. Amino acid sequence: CASSLVGLTEAFF. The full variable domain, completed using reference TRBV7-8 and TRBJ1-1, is GAGVSQSPRYKVAKRGQDVALRCDPISGHVSLFWYQQALGQGPEFLTYFQNEAQLDKSGLPSDRFFAERPEGSVSTLKIQRTQQEDSAVYLCASSLVGLTEAFFGQGTRLTVV.

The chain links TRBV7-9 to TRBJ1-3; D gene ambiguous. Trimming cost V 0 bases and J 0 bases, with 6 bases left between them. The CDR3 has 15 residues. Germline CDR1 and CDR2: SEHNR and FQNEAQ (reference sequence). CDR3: CASSLASYSGNTIYF. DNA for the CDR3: TGTGCCAGCAGCTTAGCATCCTACTCTGGAAACACCATATATTTT.

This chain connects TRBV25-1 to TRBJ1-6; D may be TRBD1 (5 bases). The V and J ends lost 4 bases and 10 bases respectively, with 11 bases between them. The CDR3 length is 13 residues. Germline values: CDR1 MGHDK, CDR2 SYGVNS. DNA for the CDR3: TGTGCCAGCAGTGCCGGGGGTTGGTCACCCCTCCACTTT. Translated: CASSAGGWSPLHF. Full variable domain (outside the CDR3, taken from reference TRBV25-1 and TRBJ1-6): EADIYQTPRYLVIGTGKKITLECSQTMGHDKMYWYQQDPGMELHLIHYSYGVNSTEKGDLSSESTVSRIRTEHFPLTLESARPSHTSQYLCASSAGGWSPLHFGNGTRLTVT.

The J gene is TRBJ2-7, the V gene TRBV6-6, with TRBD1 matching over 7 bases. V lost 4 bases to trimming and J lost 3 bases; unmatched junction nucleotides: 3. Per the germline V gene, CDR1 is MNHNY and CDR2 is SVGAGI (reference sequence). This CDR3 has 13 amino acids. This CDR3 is CASSWGQFYEQYF. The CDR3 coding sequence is TGTGCCAGCAGTTGGGGACAGTTCTACGAGCAGTACTTC.